This T cell receptor (beta chain) was sequenced for a study of lymphopenia after photon versus proton radiotherapy. Study outcomes and limitations: Relative stability marked proton patients; photon patients lost diversity and naive cells. Post-nadir TCR diversity decline inversely tracked overall survival among those who died. After the lymphocyte nadir, photon-treated repertoires showed oligoclonal expansion, especially of CD8+ Temra cells.

The method was immunoSEQ multiplex PCR; TCRdb's version includes in-frame clones alone and lacks a portion of them. The data contain some 25,000 clones, 90% of them singletons. Concerning this clone itself: Its specificity is not known.

The CDR3 is made up of 14 amino acids. CDR1 is SGDLS, CDR2 YYNGEE, per germline. V shed 4 bases, J shed 5 bases, and the junction held 7 bases outside the gene matches. The genes are TRBV9 and TRBJ2-3, with 7 nucleotides matching TRBD2. This clonotype was obtained from a woman aged 45-59 years with cholangiocarcinoma. Sequencing used peripheral blood, obtained from a patient treated with photon-based radiotherapy. CDR3 region: CASSSGWGGDTQYF. The CDR3, as DNA: TGTGCCAGCAGCTCAGGATGGGGGGGAGATACGCAGTATTTT.